This T cell receptor beta chain originates from a study of blood T cell repertoires in COVID-19. At the level of the study: Donors in the United States, Italy and Spain gave samples during acute or convalescent COVID-19. The cDNA or gDNA used as material had been derived from T cells, B-cell-depleted T cells, or PBMCs.

In the original workflow: For nucleated cells, counts were estimated from reference gene primer amplification. Clones were read by immunoSEQ multiplex PCR, and TCRdb kept only the in-frame ones, dropping some. The V and J calls and clone size were taken over from that table, and D and trimming were inferred from the DNA. The sample lists some 170,000 clones, more than 75% occurring once. The germline V gene encodes CDR1 SQVTM and CDR2 ANQGSEA. CDR3 length: 14 residues. V trimming: 8 bases; J trimming: 9 bases; junction bases outside the gene matches: 9. This rearrangement joins TRBV29-1 to TRBJ2-1, with 14 nucleotides matching TRBD2. This receptor was obtained from a woman in her 70s with acute or convalescent COVID-19. The sample comprised peripheral blood. The CDR3 bases are TGCAGCACTTACGGACTAGCGGGAGGAATTGAGCAGTTCTTC. Protein: CSTYGLAGGIEQFF.